The 12 T cell receptor beta chains below come from one sample, sequenced in a study of chronic HIV infection and antiretroviral therapy. MiXCR, applied by TCRdb to the 5' RACE reads, yields one record per CDR3 protein. This table has more than 40,000 distinct CDR3 sequences, about 20% appearing once. Sequenced input: peripheral blood. Receptors were obtained from an adult who had HIV and had not received antiretroviral therapy, or was an uninfected healthy control (not recorded which).

This CDR3 reads CASRGPVIKAFF. The CDR3 DNA reads as TGTGCCAGCAGGGGTCCCGTGATTAAAGCTTTCTTT. The V call is TRBV28, the J call TRBJ1-1; D call uncertain. V was cut by 6 bases and J by 9 bases, with 14 bases left in between. Germline assignment: CDR1 MDHEN and CDR2 SYDVKM. The CDR3 runs to 12 residues.

This sequence joins TRBV28 and TRBJ1-1; weak D call: TRBD1 (5 bases). V lost 3 bases to trimming and J lost 1 base, with 15 bases between them. Per germline, CDR1 MDHEN and CDR2 SYDVKM. The CDR3 totals 16 residues. In DNA, the CDR3 is TGTGCCAGCAGTTTTGGGGGGGGGGTTACGAACACTGAAGCTTTCTTT. It encodes CASSFGGGVTNTEAFF.

The J gene is TRBJ2-3, the V gene TRBV7-9, with D perhaps TRBD1 (5 bases). V dropped 3 bases and J dropped 3 bases, with 7 bases sitting between them. The V gene's germline CDR1 is SEHNR and CDR2 FQNEAQ (reference sequence). The CDR3 spans 13 residues. CDR3 nucleotide sequence: TGTGCCAGCAGCTTCCAGGGTACAGATACGCAGTATTTT. This gives the protein CASSFQGTDTQYF.

This clonotype was detected only a few times. This chain links TRBV25-1 with TRBJ1-1; D is unclear. The CDR3 is 15 residues long. Germline values: CDR1 MGHDK, CDR2 SYGVNS. V lost 3 bases and J lost 1, with 12 bases in between. The CDR3 region is CASSDDLAKNTEAFF. The CDR3 DNA reads as TGTGCCAGCAGTGATGATCTGGCAAAGAACACTGAAGCTTTCTTT.

The chain employs TRBV6-1 and TRBJ2-6; D is uncertain. Trimming pared 8 bases from V and 1 base from J, leaving 15 bases between. The germline V gene encodes CDR1 MNHNS and CDR2 SASEGT. This CDR3 region has 16 residues. CDR3 sequence: CASFELGPSGANVLTF. CDR3 coding DNA: TGTGCCAGCTTTGAACTCGGCCCATCTGGGGCCAACGTCCTGACTTTC.

This clonotype was seen more than once but under ten times. The chain links TRBV20-1 to TRBJ1-3; possibly TRBD1 for D (5 bases). This CDR3 spans 14 amino acids. Germline CDR1 and CDR2: DFQATT and SNEGSKA (reference sequence). With 1 base removed from V and 0 bases from J, the gap between germline ends came to 7 bases. The CDR3 DNA reads as TGCAGTGCTAGAGCGGACACCTCTGGAAACACCATATATTTT. Protein: CSARADTSGNTIYF.

The gene calls are TRBV28 and TRBJ1-4; D remains ambiguous. CDR1 is MDHEN, CDR2 SYDVKM, per germline. V dropped 8 bases and J dropped 3 bases, with 10 bases sitting between them. The CDR3 runs 13 residues. The CDR3, as DNA: TGTGCCAGCCTAGGAGGGTCTAATGAAAAACTGTTTTTT. This sequence encodes CASLGGSNEKLFF.

This clonotype was seen at least ten times. The chain couples TRBV4-1 to TRBJ2-3; D remains ambiguous. Germline-derived CDR1 and CDR2 are MGHRA and YSYEKL. V was pared by 7 bases and J by 2 bases, with 16 bases between. This CDR3 is 15 amino acids long. In nucleotides, the CDR3 is TGCGCCAGCACCCTGTCCCCGGGTCTCACAGATACGCAGTATTTT. It specifies CASTLSPGLTDTQYF.

This clonotype was detected a few times. This chain joins TRBV27 and TRBJ1-4; 8 bases fit TRBD1. Germline V gene sequence: CDR1 MNHEY, CDR2 SMNVEV (reference sequence). This CDR3 spans 15 amino acids. The J segment lost 7 bases and the V segment lost 5 bases, leaving 9 bases of the junction unmatched. The CDR3 is CASSTRQGIGEKLFF. CDR3 coding DNA: TGTGCCAGCAGTACCCGACAGGGGATTGGTGAAAAACTGTTTTTT.

This clonotype was seen more than once but under ten times. The V gene is TRBV5-1, the J gene TRBJ2-5; D call uncertain. The germline CDR1 and CDR2 sequences are SGHRS and YFSETQ. CDR3 length: 13 amino acids. V lost 0 bases to trimming and J lost 2 bases, with 5 bases between them. The CDR3: CASSLEQQETQYF. CDR3 in DNA: TGCGCCAGCAGCTTGGAACAGCAAGAGACCCAGTACTTC.

This clonotype turned up a few times. The CDR3 reads CASTSGSGPFSLGYTF. CDR3 DNA: TGTGCCAGCACTTCCGGGTCAGGGCCCTTCAGTCTTGGCTACACCTTC. The gene calls are TRBV28 and TRBJ1-2, with D maybe TRBD1 (5 bases). CDR3 length equals 16 residues. The V and J ends lost 7 bases and 7 bases respectively, with 25 bases between them. From germline, CDR1 is MDHEN and CDR2 SYDVKM.

This clonotype came up a few times. The chain joins TRBV27 to TRBJ1-1; unclear D gene. The germline V gene has CDR1 MNHEY and CDR2 SMNVEV (reference sequence). Trimming removed 5 bases from V and 6 bases from J, with 31 bases in between. The CDR3 loop spans 19 amino acids. CDR3 region: CASSIIPSGVREVVPEAFF. CDR3 nucleotides: TGTGCCAGCAGTATCATCCCCTCCGGGGTCCGCGAGGTGGTTCCTGAAGCTTTCTTT.